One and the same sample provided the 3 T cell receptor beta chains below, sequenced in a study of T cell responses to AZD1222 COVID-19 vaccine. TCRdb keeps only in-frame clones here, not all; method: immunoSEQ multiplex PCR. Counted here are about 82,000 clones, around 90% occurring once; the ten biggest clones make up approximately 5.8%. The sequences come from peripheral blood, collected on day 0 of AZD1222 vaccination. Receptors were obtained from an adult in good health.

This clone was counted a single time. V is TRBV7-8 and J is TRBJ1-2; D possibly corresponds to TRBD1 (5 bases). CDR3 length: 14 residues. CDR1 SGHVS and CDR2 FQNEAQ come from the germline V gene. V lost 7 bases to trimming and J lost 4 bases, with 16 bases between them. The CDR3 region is CASMAGSGFYGYTF. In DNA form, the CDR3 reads TGTGCCAGCATGGCGGGATCAGGGTTCTATGGCTACACCTTC.

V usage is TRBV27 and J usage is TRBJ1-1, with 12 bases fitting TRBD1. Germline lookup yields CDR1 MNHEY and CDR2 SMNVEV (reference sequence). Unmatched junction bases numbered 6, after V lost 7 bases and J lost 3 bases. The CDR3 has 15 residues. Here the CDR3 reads CASTAGTGGYTEAFF. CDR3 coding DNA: TGTGCCAGCACCGCCGGGACAGGGGGCTACACTGAAGCTTTCTTT.

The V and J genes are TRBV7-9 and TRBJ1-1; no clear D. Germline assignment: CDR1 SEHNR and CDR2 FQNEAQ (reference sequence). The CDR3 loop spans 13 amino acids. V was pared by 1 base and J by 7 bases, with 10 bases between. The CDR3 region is CASSLDDIVEAFF. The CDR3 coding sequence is TGTGCCAGCAGCTTAGATGATATCGTTGAAGCTTTCTTT.